These 27 T cell receptor beta chains came from one sample sequenced in a study of blood T cells in healthy people across ages. The second PCR ran roughly 6 to 11 cycles with a sample-barcoded 5' primer and J-beta primers. One entry per CDR3 protein results from TCRdb running MiXCR on the 5' RACE reads. The sample has approximately 810,000 distinct CDR3 sequences; 35% to 40% are singletons. The sequenced sample consisted of blood. These receptors all come from a man aged 18 to 29 in good health.

V gene TRBV7-2 combines with J gene TRBJ2-1; 9 positions agree with TRBD1. The V gene end was trimmed by 2 bases and the J gene end by 9 bases; junction bases not matched to a gene: 8. Germline V gene data show CDR1 as SGHTA and CDR2 as FQGNSA. The CDR3 sequence is 15 residues long. The CDR3 protein is CASSLRTGEVSEQFF. CDR3 DNA: TGTGCCAGCAGCTTACGGACAGGGGAGGTTAGTGAGCAGTTCTTC.

This chain links TRBV20-1 with TRBJ2-5, with 9 bases lining up with TRBD2. TRBJ2-1 matches the DNA end more closely, so the J call is doubtful. The germline V gene has CDR1 DFQATT and CDR2 SNEGSKA (reference sequence). The CDR3 is 15 residues long. CDR3 region: CSAHRLAGPLGTQFF. The CDR3 bases are TGCAGTGCCCACCGGCTAGCGGGGCCATTGGGGACCCAGTTCTTC.

The rearrangement links TRBV20-1 to TRBJ1-2; D unclear. Germline V gene lookup returns CDR1 DFQATT and CDR2 SNEGSKA (reference sequence). Deletions cut 0 bases from V and 2 bases from J, with 13 bases between. The CDR3 spans 15 residues. The CDR3 protein is CSARDIEGGNYGYTF. The CDR3 coding sequence is TGCAGTGCTAGAGACATTGAAGGCGGGAACTATGGCTACACCTTC.

Many counts were recorded for this clonotype. J is TRBJ1-1 and V is TRBV7-2; TRBD1 might be the D (6 bases). The V and J ends lost 2 bases and 1 base respectively, with 8 bases between them. There are 14 residues in the CDR3. CDR1 SGHTA and CDR2 FQGNSA come from the germline V gene. CDR3 loop: CASSLRTENTEAFF. CDR3 DNA: TGTGCCAGCAGCTTACGGACAGAGAACACTGAAGCTTTCTTT.

There are a few counts of this clonotype. Germline is not matched at one junction end, which may reflect a read error. The chain has TRBV5-1 and TRBJ2-3; maybe TRBD1 (5 bases). Looked up from germline, CDR1 is SGHRS and CDR2 is YFSETQ. CDR3 length equals 13 residues. The CDR3 loop is CASNLDNGDTQYF. The CDR3 DNA sequence: TGCGCCAGCAACTTGGACAACGGAGATACGCAGTATTTT.

V gene TRBV5-1 combines with J gene TRBJ2-1; no clear D gene. The CDR3 is 12 residues long. Per germline, CDR1 SGHRS and CDR2 YFSETQ. Trimming stripped 1 base from V and 9 bases from J, with 8 bases between. The CDR3 nucleotides read TGCGCCAGCAGCTTGTCAGGTCTTGAGCAGTTCTTC. Its protein is CASSLSGLEQFF. Combining the CDR3 with reference TRBV5-1 and TRBJ2-1 gives the whole variable domain KAGVTQTPRYLIKTRGQQVTLSCSPISGHRSVSWYQQTPGQGLQFLFEYFSETQRNKGNFPGRFSGRQFSNSRSEMNVSTLELGDSALYLCASSLSGLEQFFGPGTRLTVL.

The table lists this clonotype with a few counts. The V gene is TRBV9, the J gene TRBJ1-2; 9 nucleotides align to TRBD1. With 0 bases clipped from V and 7 bases from J, the junction kept 10 bases outside the gene matches. CDR1 SGDLS and CDR2 YYNGEE come from the germline V gene. This CDR3 has 16 residues. Here the CDR3 DNA reads TGTGCCAGCAGCGTAGAACAGCCGACAGGGGGATCTGGCTACACCTTC. The encoded protein is CASSVEQPTGGSGYTF. Supplemented by reference TRBV9 and TRBJ1-2, the full variable domain reads DSGVTQTPKHLITATGQRVTLRCSPRSGDLSVYWYQQSLDQGLQFLIQYYNGEERAKGNILERFSAQQFPDLHSELNLSSLELGDSALYFCASSVEQPTGGSGYTFGSGTRLTVV.

This clonotype has just one count. One end of the junction varies from germline; a read error may be responsible. J is TRBJ1-6 and V is TRBV10-3; no definite D call. The V gene's germline CDR1 is ENHRY and CDR2 SYGVKD. The CDR3 has 14 residues. CDR3 sequence reads: CAIRIGSGNSPPHF. The CDR3 DNA sequence: TGTGCCATCAGAATTGGGTCGGGGAATTCACCCCCCCACTTT.

The chain links TRBV20-1 to TRBJ2-7; 7 nucleotides agree with TRBD2. V was pared by 6 bases and J by 7 bases, with 15 bases of the junction left unmatched. CDR1 DFQATT and CDR2 SNEGSKA come from the germline V gene (reference sequence). This CDR3 has 14 residues. The CDR3: CSALPGGSYNEQYF. DNA of the CDR3: TGCAGTGCCCTTCCGGGGGGTTCCTACAATGAGCAGTACTTC.

This clonotype was picked up a small number of times. The chain has TRBV20-1 and TRBJ2-7; a weak D match, TRBD1 (7 bases). The V gene lost 6 bases and the J gene lost 1 base, with 10 bases spanning the gap. The CDR3 loop spans 12 amino acids. Germline V gene data show CDR1 as DFQATT and CDR2 as SNEGSKA (reference sequence). The CDR3 is CSAQGGSYEQYF. The CDR3 nucleotides read TGCAGTGCGCAGGGGGGATCCTACGAGCAGTACTTC.

This clonotype was picked up a small number of times. The chain couples TRBV10-3 to TRBJ1-2; D uncertain. There are 10 residues in the CDR3. V lost 8 bases to trimming and J lost 2 bases, with 3 bases between them. The germline V gene encodes CDR1 ENHRY and CDR2 SYGVKD. The CDR3 bases are TGTGCCATCTACAACTATGGCTACACCTTC. Translated, it gives CAIYNYGYTF.

V usage is TRBV20-1 and J usage is TRBJ2-5; D gene ambiguous. The germline gives CDR1 DFQATT, CDR2 SNEGSKA (reference sequence). The CDR3 sequence is 13 residues long. CDR3 sequence reads: CSVGRAIQETQYF. CDR3 bases: TGCAGCGTCGGACGGGCAATACAAGAGACCCAGTACTTC.

In this sample, this clonotype turned up many times. The J gene is TRBJ2-7, the V gene TRBV5-1; D may be TRBD1 (7 bases). The V and J ends lost 4 bases and 2 bases respectively, with 13 bases between them. Germline CDR1 reads SGHRS; CDR2 reads YFSETQ. There are 14 residues in the CDR3. CDR3 protein: CASSPGDSTYEQYF. The DNA of the CDR3 is TGCGCCAGCAGCCCGGGGGACAGCACCTACGAGCAGTACTTC. The full variable domain, its missing parts supplied by reference TRBV5-1 and TRBJ2-7, is KAGVTQTPRYLIKTRGQQVTLSCSPISGHRSVSWYQQTPGQGLQFLFEYFSETQRNKGNFPGRFSGRQFSNSRSEMNVSTLELGDSALYLCASSPGDSTYEQYFGPGTRLTVT.

This clonotype showed up just a few times. V is TRBV27 and J is TRBJ2-5; possible D gene TRBD1, 5 bases. This CDR3 has 15 amino acids. V was shortened by 4 bases and J by 2 bases, with 14 bases between the two germline ends. CDR1 MNHEY and CDR2 SMNVEV come from the germline V gene (reference sequence). As DNA, the CDR3 is TGTGCCAGCAGTTCGGACACGGTTAAACAAGAGACCCAGTACTTC. As protein: CASSSDTVKQETQYF.

This sequence joins TRBV20-1 and TRBJ2-3, with 8 bases aligning to TRBD1. J was trimmed by 4 bases and V by 1 base; bases with no gene match: 7. This CDR3 region has 15 residues. Per germline, CDR1 DFQATT and CDR2 SNEGSKA (reference sequence). Written as DNA, the CDR3 is TGCAGTGCTAGAGTGGGGCAGGGGGCCCCAGATACGCAGTATTTT. It is translated as CSARVGQGAPDTQYF.

This clonotype occurred many times. The J gene is TRBJ2-3, the V gene TRBV5-1, with unresolved D. Trimming took off 5 bases at V and 5 bases at J, with 6 bases between the two ends. Germline V lookup: CDR1 SGHRS, CDR2 YFSETQ. The CDR3 has 11 amino acids. CDR3 amino acids: CASRWGDTQYF. The CDR3 region has the DNA TGCGCCAGCAGGTGGGGAGATACGCAGTATTTT.

This clonotype appeared a single time. The rearrangement joins TRBV7-9 to TRBJ2-3; TRBD1 matches at 7 bases. The J segment lost 3 bases and the V segment lost 1 base, leaving 4 bases of the junction unmatched. The germline V gene has CDR1 SEHNR and CDR2 FQNEAQ (reference sequence). There are 15 residues in the CDR3. The DNA of the CDR3 is TGTGCCAGCAGCTTAGAGGGACAGAAGACAGATACGCAGTATTTT. Its protein is CASSLEGQKTDTQYF.

V gene TRBV5-1 combines with J gene TRBJ2-3; 8 bases match TRBD2. V shed 0 bases, J shed 2 bases, and the junction held 8 bases outside the gene matches. This CDR3 has 17 amino acids. CDR1 SGHRS and CDR2 YFSETQ come from the germline V gene. CDR3 nucleotides: TGCGCCAGCAGCTTGGCCGGCGGGGGGAGGTACACAGATACGCAGTATTTT. Translating gives CASSLAGGGRYTDTQYF.

The sample holds many counts of this clonotype. This rearrangement joins TRBV2 to TRBJ2-1; TRBD2 matches 7 bases. Trimming at V came to 5 bases and at J to 1 base, leaving 5 bases not matched to a gene. The CDR3 loop spans 15 amino acids. Germline V gene data show CDR1 as SNHLY and CDR2 as FYNNEI. Here the CDR3 reads CASSSMGGSYNEQFF. CDR3 DNA sequence: TGTGCCAGCAGTTCGATGGGGGGGTCCTACAATGAGCAGTTCTTC.

The chain has TRBV29-1 and TRBJ2-3; the match to TRBD2 covers 13 bases. Germline assignment: CDR1 SQVTM and CDR2 ANQGSEA. This CDR3 has 17 residues. With V trimmed by 5 bases and J by 5 bases, 13 bases remained unmatched. The CDR3 loop is CSVPTSGGASRVDTQYF. The DNA of the CDR3 is TGCAGCGTTCCTACTAGCGGGGGGGCCAGTCGTGTAGATACGCAGTATTTT.

This clonotype was counted a few times. This chain joins TRBV9 and TRBJ2-3; no clear D. The CDR3 covers 14 residues. CDR1 is SGDLS, CDR2 YYNGEE, per germline. Between the trimmed V and J ends, which lost 4 bases and 6 bases, there was a span of 15 bases. The CDR3 coding sequence is TGTGCCAGCAGCCAAGGATCTCCGGCGGATACGCAGTATTTT. Protein: CASSQGSPADTQYF.

V and J are TRBV7-2 and TRBJ1-5; 12 nucleotides match TRBD1. The junction had 12 bases not matched to a gene; V was cut back by 5 bases and J by 7 bases. The germline gives CDR1 SGHTA, CDR2 FQGNSA. CDR3 length: 17 residues. Here the CDR3 DNA reads TGTGCCAGCAGCCCCCCCGGGACAGGGGGCAGAGTGCAGCCCCAGCATTTT. Protein sequence: CASSPPGTGGRVQPQHF.

This clonotype was recorded a few times. The CDR3 is CASSENRVAQETQYF. In DNA, the CDR3 is TGTGCCAGCAGTGAAAACAGGGTTGCACAAGAGACCCAGTACTTC. J is TRBJ2-5 and V is TRBV6-1; maybe TRBD1 (6 bases). Germline loops: CDR1 MNHNS, CDR2 SASEGT. Trimming took 2 bases from V and 2 from J, leaving 12 bases between them. The CDR3 is made up of 15 amino acids.

This clonotype has only a few counts. CDR3 bases: TGCAGTGCCCCCGACAGTAGAGCTAGCAATCAGCCCCAGCATTTT. Its translation: CSAPDSRASNQPQHF. This chain connects TRBV20-1 to TRBJ1-5, with D possibly being TRBD1 (5 bases). CDR3 size: 15 residues. Germline V lookup: CDR1 DFQATT, CDR2 SNEGSKA (reference sequence). V was trimmed by 6 bases and J by 0 bases, leaving 15 bases between them.

This clonotype was seen a few times. The chain combines TRBV5-5 with TRBJ1-2; the match to TRBD1 covers 10 bases. This CDR3 contains 17 residues. Germline CDR1 and CDR2: SGHKS and YYEKEE (reference sequence). Unmatched junction bases numbered 9, after V lost 2 bases and J lost 2 bases. In nucleotides, the CDR3 is TGTGCCAGCAGCTTAGGACAGGGGGAGATTCGAAACTATGGCTACACCTTC. It codes for CASSLGQGEIRNYGYTF.

Only a few counts were recorded for this clonotype. The chain combines TRBV12-5 with TRBJ2-5; the D gene could be TRBD1 or TRBD2 (5 bases each). The CDR3 runs to 18 residues. V was clipped by 0 bases and J by 6 bases, with 23 bases between them. CDR1 and CDR2 (germline): LGHNT, FRNRAP. In DNA form, the CDR3 reads TGTGCTAGTGGTTTGGTAATATATGGGATTGGGGACCAGAAGACCCAGTACTTC. Translated, it gives CASGLVIYGIGDQKTQYF. The variable domain in full, with the rest retrieved from reference TRBV12-5 and TRBJ2-5, is DARVTQTPRHKVTEMGQEVTMRCQPILGHNTVFWYRQTMMQGLELLAYFRNRAPLDDSGMPKDRFSAEMPDATLATLKIQPSEPRDSAVYFCASGLVIYGIGDQKTQYFGPGTRLLVL.

This chain connects TRBV7-8 to TRBJ2-5; D gene uncertain. V lost 5 bases to trimming and J lost 11 bases, with 15 bases between them. The CDR3 consists of 12 residues. Germline V gene sequence: CDR1 SGHVS, CDR2 FQNEAQ. CDR3 in DNA: TGTGCCAGCAGCCCCGATCGTTGGTTGCAGTACTTC. This translates into CASSPDRWLQYF.